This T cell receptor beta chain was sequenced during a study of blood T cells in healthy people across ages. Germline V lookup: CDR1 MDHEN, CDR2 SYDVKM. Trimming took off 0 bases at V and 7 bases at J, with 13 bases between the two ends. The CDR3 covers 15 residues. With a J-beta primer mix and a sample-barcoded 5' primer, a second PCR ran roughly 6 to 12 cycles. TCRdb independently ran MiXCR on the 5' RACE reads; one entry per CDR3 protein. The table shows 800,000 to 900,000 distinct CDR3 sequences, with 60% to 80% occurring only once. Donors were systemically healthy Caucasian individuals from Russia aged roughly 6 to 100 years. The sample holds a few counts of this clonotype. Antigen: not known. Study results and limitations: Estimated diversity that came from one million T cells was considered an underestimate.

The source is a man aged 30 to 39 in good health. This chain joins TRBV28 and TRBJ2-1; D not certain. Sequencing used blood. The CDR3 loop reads CASSLWDGWSNEQFF. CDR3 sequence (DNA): TGTGCCAGCAGTTTATGGGACGGATGGAGTAATGAGCAGTTCTTC.